The 12 T cell receptor beta chains listed next were all sequenced from one sample in a study of T cells in localized non-small cell lung cancer. Sequencing used immunoSEQ multiplex PCR; TCRdb keeps in-frame clones, though not all of them. The table includes roughly 1,700 clones, under 45% detected once. The sequences come from normal lung tissue next to the tumor, collected before any cancer treatment. The receptor source for this set is a woman aged 35 to 70 with stage II lung adenocarcinoma.

The chain recombines TRBV18 with TRBJ2-3; 7 bases line up with TRBD1. CDR1 and CDR2 (germline): KGHSH, LQKENI. J lost 0 bases, V lost 3 bases, and 6 bases had no gene match. The CDR3 totals 16 residues. CDR3 residues: CASSPTGAISTDTQYF. The CDR3 nucleotides are TGTGCCAGCTCACCCACAGGGGCCATTAGCACAGATACGCAGTATTTT.

In this sample, this clone turned up a few times. The chain combines TRBV9 with TRBJ1-3; no definite D call. V was pared by 7 bases and J by 4 bases, with 9 bases between. Germline CDR1 is SGDLS and CDR2 is YYNGEE. The CDR3 is made up of 12 amino acids. CDR3 protein: CASVSGGNTIYF. CDR3 nucleotide sequence: TGTGCCAGCGTCTCGGGCGGAAACACCATATATTTT.

The chain is built from TRBV18 and TRBJ2-7; D unclear. CDR1 is KGHSH, CDR2 LQKENI, per germline. Trimming cost V 2 bases and J 0 bases, with 11 bases left between them. The CDR3 loop spans 15 amino acids. The CDR3 is CASSPVVVSSYEQYF. In DNA, the CDR3 is TGTGCCAGCTCACCAGTCGTGGTCAGCTCCTACGAGCAGTACTTC.

The chain combines TRBV6-8 with TRBJ2-3; D is uncertain. Germline V gene sequence: CDR1 MNHGY, CDR2 SAAAGT. This CDR3 region has 14 residues. Trimming took off 4 bases at V and 5 bases at J, with 13 bases between the two ends. In DNA, the CDR3 is TGTGCCAGCAGTTTTCGGACCGGCGGAGATACGCAGTATTTT. Protein sequence: CASSFRTGGDTQYF.

This chain uses TRBV6-8 with TRBJ1-4; D is uncertain. The CDR3 spans 15 residues. V was trimmed by 0 bases and J by 6 bases, leaving 11 bases between them. The germline V gene encodes CDR1 MNHGY and CDR2 SAAAGT. CDR3 loop: CASSYSRAGDEKLFF. The DNA for the CDR3 is TGTGCCAGCAGTTACTCGAGGGCCGGGGATGAAAAACTGTTTTTT.

This chain joins TRBV19 and TRBJ1-1, with TRBD1 as a possible D gene (5 bases). Trimming pared 6 bases from V and 1 base from J, leaving 6 bases between. The CDR3 extends over 12 amino acids. Germline values: CDR1 LNHDA, CDR2 SQIVND (reference sequence). CDR3 sequence reads: CASRDRNTEAFF. The CDR3 nucleotides are TGTGCCAGTAGAGACAGGAACACTGAAGCTTTCTTT. The full variable domain, completed using reference TRBV19 and TRBJ1-1, is DGGITQSPKYLFRKEGQNVTLSCEQNLNHDAMYWYRQDPGQGLRLIYYSQIVNDFQKGDIAEGYSVSREKKESFPLTVTSAQKNPTAFYLCASRDRNTEAFFGQGTRLTVV.

This sequence joins TRBV6-8 and TRBJ2-2; TRBD2 aligns across 10 bases. This CDR3 is built from 14 residues. CDR1 and CDR2 (germline): MNHGY, SAAAGT. With 10 bases clipped from V and 6 bases from J, the junction kept 8 bases outside the gene matches. Written as DNA, the CDR3 is TGTGCCATCAGCGGACTAGCGGCGGCCGGGGAGCTGTTTTTT. Encoded protein: CAISGLAAAGELFF.

Sample share makes this clone medium-sized. V usage is TRBV6-4 and J usage is TRBJ2-7; D is undetermined. The CDR3 covers 11 residues. V was trimmed by 5 bases and J by 7 bases, leaving 9 bases between them. Germline CDR1 and CDR2: MRHNA and SNTAGT. The CDR3 sequence: CASSFFGEQYF. The CDR3 DNA is TGTGCCAGCAGTTTTTTCGGGGAGCAGTACTTC.

This clone is hyperexpanded (1% or more) in the sample. The V call is TRBV6-8, the J call TRBJ1-5, with D maybe TRBD1 (5 bases). The CDR3 contains 14 residues. Germline CDR1 and CDR2: MNHGY and SAAAGT. V was shortened by 6 bases and J by 4 bases, with 13 bases between the two germline ends. The CDR3: CASSPGHTNQPQHF. The CDR3 DNA reads as TGTGCCAGCAGCCCCGGACATACAAATCAGCCCCAGCATTTT.

Only a few counts were recorded for this clone. The genes are TRBV6-8 and TRBJ2-1, with TRBD2 identical over 10 bases. J gave up 0 bases and V 6 bases, and 17 bases lay outside the gene matches. This CDR3 comprises 20 residues. CDR1 is MNHGY and CDR2 is SAAAGT in the germline V gene. The CDR3 DNA follows: TGTGCCAGCAGGGTAGTACAGCGGGGGGGCCGGTCGGGCTCCTACAATGAGCAGTTCTTC. This gives the protein CASRVVQRGGRSGSYNEQFF.

This clone appeared a few times. In DNA, the CDR3 is TGTGCCAGCAGTTACGGTGGAAGAGGGAAAGCTTTCTTT. It encodes CASSYGGRGKAFF. The chain recombines TRBV6-8 with TRBJ1-1; D gene ambiguous. The V and J ends lost 2 bases and 9 bases respectively, with 13 bases between them. CDR1 and CDR2 from the germline V gene are MNHGY and SAAAGT. The CDR3 is 13 amino acids.

The rearrangement joins TRBV11-3 to TRBJ1-2, with D tentatively TRBD1 (6 bases). Trimming cost V 3 bases and J 0 bases, with 14 bases left between them. CDR1 is SGHNT and CDR2 is YENEEA in the germline V gene. This CDR3 has 16 amino acids. The CDR3 region has the DNA TGTGCCAGCAGCTTGCGGACAGAGATTTCTAACTATGGCTACACCTTC. Translated: CASSLRTEISNYGYTF.